The 18 T cell receptor beta chains below all came from one sample that was sequenced in a study of blood T cell repertoires in COVID-19. The assay was immunoSEQ multiplex PCR, and TCRdb's table has in-frame clones only and misses some. The repertoire holds around 320,000 clones, with about nine tenths as singletons. The source material was peripheral blood. These receptors all stem from a man younger than 35 with active or convalescent COVID-19.

This chain uses TRBV6-5 with TRBJ2-3, with 9 nucleotides matching TRBD2. The V and J ends lost 4 bases and 2 bases, in that order; junction bases with no gene match: 4. The germline V gene encodes CDR1 MNHEY and CDR2 SVGAGI. CDR3 size: 15 residues. CDR3 sequence: CASSFSSGTTDTQYF. The CDR3 nucleotides are TGTGCCAGCAGTTTTTCTAGCGGGACCACAGATACGCAGTATTTT.

The J gene is TRBJ2-2, the V gene TRBV5-1; TRBD1 agrees at 7 bases. CDR3 size: 15 residues. Looked up from germline, CDR1 is SGHRS and CDR2 is YFSETQ. Germline trimming cut 7 bases from V and 8 bases from J; bases unmatched to any gene: 14. The CDR3 bases are TGCGCCAGCCAACTCGACGACAGGGATAATGGGGAGCTGTTTTTT. This encodes CASQLDDRDNGELFF. The full variable domain, its missing parts supplied by reference TRBV5-1 and TRBJ2-2, is KAGVTQTPRYLIKTRGQQVTLSCSPISGHRSVSWYQQTPGQGLQFLFEYFSETQRNKGNFPGRFSGRQFSNSRSEMNVSTLELGDSALYLCASQLDDRDNGELFFGEGSRLTVL.

The chain has TRBV3-1 (or the pseudogene TRBV3-2) and TRBJ2-5; TRBD2 might be the D (6 bases). V gave up 0 bases and J gave up 4 bases, with 18 bases separating them. CDR3 length equals 17 residues. The germline gives CDR1 LGHDT, CDR2 YNNKEL (reference sequence). The CDR3 loop is CASSQDLRRGTGETQYF. CDR3 bases: TGTGCCAGCAGCCAAGATCTGAGGAGGGGTACGGGAGAGACCCAGTACTTC.

The CDR3 DNA is TGCGCCAGCAGCCACGGACAGGGTGGTGAGCAGTACTTC. This translates into CASSHGQGGEQYF. The J gene is TRBJ2-7, the V gene TRBV4-3; 8 bases are a match to TRBD1. The CDR3 is 13 amino acids. V lost 3 bases, J lost 7 bases, and 5 bases stayed unmatched. Germline CDR1 is LGHNA and CDR2 is YSLEER.

The sample holds a few counts of this clone. The chain is built from TRBV5-1 and TRBJ1-6, with D possibly matching TRBD1 (6 bases). Trimming removed 5 bases from V and 7 bases from J, with 22 bases in between. The CDR3 totals 17 residues. Germline V gives CDR1 SGHRS, CDR2 YFSETQ. In DNA, the CDR3 is TGCGCCAGCAGGGCCCCTCACAGGGACCGCCGCAATTCACCCCTCCACTTT. This translates into CASRAPHRDRRNSPLHF. Full variable domain (remainder filled in from reference TRBV5-1 and TRBJ1-6): KAGVTQTPRYLIKTRGQQVTLSCSPISGHRSVSWYQQTPGQGLQFLFEYFSETQRNKGNFPGRFSGRQFSNSRSEMNVSTLELGDSALYLCASRAPHRDRRNSPLHFGNGTRLTVT.

The rearrangement uses TRBV20-1 and TRBJ1-6; no clear D gene. V was shortened by 3 bases and J by 10 bases, with 10 bases between the two germline ends. The germline gives CDR1 DFQATT, CDR2 SNEGSKA (reference sequence). The CDR3 has 12 residues. The CDR3 reads CSASSPGSPLHF. DNA of the CDR3: TGCAGTGCTAGTTCGCCGGGATCACCCCTCCACTTT.

This chain uses TRBV6-5 with TRBJ2-3; D perhaps matches TRBD2 (5 bases). Trimming removed 4 bases from V and 5 bases from J, with 19 bases in between. CDR3 size: 16 residues. Germline-derived CDR1 and CDR2 are MNHEY and SVGAGI. As DNA, the CDR3 is TGTGCCAGCAGTTTAGGTCCTAGCCTCACGGTAGATACGCAGTATTTT. Its protein is CASSLGPSLTVDTQYF.

The chain uses TRBV4-1 and TRBJ2-1; 9 bases match TRBD2. Germline assignment: CDR1 MGHRA and CDR2 YSYEKL. J lost 7 bases, V lost 0 bases, and 10 bases had no gene match. The length of the CDR3 is 17 residues. The CDR3, as DNA: TGCGCCAGCAGCCAAGATCGGGCGGGGGGGGTTTTAAATGAGCAGTTCTTC. Translated: CASSQDRAGGVLNEQFF.

The chain uses TRBV5-1 and TRBJ2-5; 9 positions match TRBD1. Unmatched junction bases numbered 7, after V lost 5 bases and J lost 5 bases. The CDR3 extends over 14 amino acids. Per the germline V gene, CDR1 is SGHRS and CDR2 is YFSETQ. Here the CDR3 reads CASRPTGGDETQYF. In nucleotides, the CDR3 is TGCGCCAGCAGACCCACAGGGGGCGATGAGACCCAGTACTTC.

The chain has TRBV5-1 and TRBJ2-6; 9 bases are a match to TRBD1. Per the germline V gene, CDR1 is SGHRS and CDR2 is YFSETQ. V lost 1 base, J lost 2 bases, and 7 bases stayed unmatched. The CDR3 sequence is 18 residues long. The CDR3 sequence is CASSLRGQGKTGANVLTF. CDR3 nucleotides: TGCGCCAGCAGCTTGCGGGGACAGGGAAAAACTGGGGCCAACGTCCTGACTTTC.

The CDR3 region is CASSGTGRYYEQYF. DNA for the CDR3: TGTGCCAGCAGCGGGACAGGGCGATACTACGAGCAGTACTTC. This chain connects TRBV27 to TRBJ2-7; 9 bases fit TRBD1. From germline, CDR1 is MNHEY and CDR2 SMNVEV (reference sequence). CDR3 length equals 14 residues. With V trimmed by 6 bases and J by 3 bases, 6 bases remained unmatched.

The rearrangement uses TRBV14 and TRBJ2-3; D perhaps matches TRBD1 (6 bases). V was shortened by 4 bases and J by 0 bases, with 26 bases between the two germline ends. The CDR3 is 20 residues long. Germline V lookup: CDR1 SGHDN, CDR2 FVKESK. The CDR3 DNA is TGTGCCAGCAGCCTTTCGTGGGGGCCGGAGAGCGGTACTAGCACAGATACGCAGTATTTT. The encoded protein is CASSLSWGPESGTSTDTQYF.

The chain couples TRBV3-1 (or the pseudogene TRBV3-2) to TRBJ1-2; possibly TRBD1 for D (5 bases). Germline loops: CDR1 LGHDT, CDR2 YNNKEL (reference sequence). This CDR3 has 17 residues. V lost 2 bases to trimming and J lost 5 bases, with 21 bases between them. CDR3 sequence: CASSQTPHSGTRYGYTF. The CDR3 DNA follows: TGTGCCAGCAGCCAAACTCCCCACTCAGGGACTAGGTATGGCTACACCTTC.

V gene TRBV11-3 combines with J gene TRBJ2-1; D may be TRBD1 (6 bases). Germline CDR1 SGHNT, CDR2 YENEEA. With 5 bases removed from V and 10 bases from J, the gap between germline ends came to 12 bases. This CDR3 is 12 amino acids long. This CDR3 is CASSLTGTEQFF. The CDR3, as DNA: TGTGCCAGCAGCCTAACCGGGACAGAGCAGTTCTTC.

This clone was counted once. This sequence joins TRBV20-1 and TRBJ2-1; no firm D call. V lost 5 bases, J lost 10 bases, and 12 bases lay in between. The germline V gene encodes CDR1 DFQATT and CDR2 SNEGSKA (reference sequence). The CDR3 covers 11 residues. CDR3 in amino acids: CSAQAVGEQFF. CDR3 nucleotides: TGCAGTGCTCAAGCTGTCGGGGAGCAGTTCTTC.

Comment on this clone: A single base separates this from a much larger clone, so it may be a read error. The chain links TRBV7-8 to TRBJ2-3; 14 bases fit TRBD2. Germline V CDR1 and CDR2: SGHVS, FQNEAQ. This CDR3 is built from 16 residues. Trimming cost V 4 bases and J 2 bases; bases outside gene matches: 2. The CDR3, as DNA: TGTGCCAGCAGCTCGGGACTAGCGGGGGTCACAGATACGCAGTATTTT. Translated: CASSSGLAGVTDTQYF.

The chain joins TRBV24-1 to TRBJ2-7; 7 bases fit TRBD2. Germline values: CDR1 KGHDR, CDR2 SFDVKD. J was trimmed by 4 bases and V by 5 bases; bases with no gene match: 7. The CDR3 has 14 residues. In nucleotides, the CDR3 is TGTGCCACCAGTGGGGGGGGACCGGATTACGAGCAGTACTTC. This gives the protein CATSGGGPDYEQYF.

The chain links TRBV4-3 to TRBJ2-2, with 7 bases identical to TRBD2. The length of the CDR3 is 15 residues. Losses at the gene ends were 3 bases for V and 7 bases for J; bases not matched to a gene: 8. CDR1 LGHNA and CDR2 YSLEER come from the germline V gene. Written as DNA, the CDR3 is TGCGCCAGCAGCCATATCGGCGGGGGAAACGGGGAGCTGTTTTTT. Residues: CASSHIGGGNGELFF.